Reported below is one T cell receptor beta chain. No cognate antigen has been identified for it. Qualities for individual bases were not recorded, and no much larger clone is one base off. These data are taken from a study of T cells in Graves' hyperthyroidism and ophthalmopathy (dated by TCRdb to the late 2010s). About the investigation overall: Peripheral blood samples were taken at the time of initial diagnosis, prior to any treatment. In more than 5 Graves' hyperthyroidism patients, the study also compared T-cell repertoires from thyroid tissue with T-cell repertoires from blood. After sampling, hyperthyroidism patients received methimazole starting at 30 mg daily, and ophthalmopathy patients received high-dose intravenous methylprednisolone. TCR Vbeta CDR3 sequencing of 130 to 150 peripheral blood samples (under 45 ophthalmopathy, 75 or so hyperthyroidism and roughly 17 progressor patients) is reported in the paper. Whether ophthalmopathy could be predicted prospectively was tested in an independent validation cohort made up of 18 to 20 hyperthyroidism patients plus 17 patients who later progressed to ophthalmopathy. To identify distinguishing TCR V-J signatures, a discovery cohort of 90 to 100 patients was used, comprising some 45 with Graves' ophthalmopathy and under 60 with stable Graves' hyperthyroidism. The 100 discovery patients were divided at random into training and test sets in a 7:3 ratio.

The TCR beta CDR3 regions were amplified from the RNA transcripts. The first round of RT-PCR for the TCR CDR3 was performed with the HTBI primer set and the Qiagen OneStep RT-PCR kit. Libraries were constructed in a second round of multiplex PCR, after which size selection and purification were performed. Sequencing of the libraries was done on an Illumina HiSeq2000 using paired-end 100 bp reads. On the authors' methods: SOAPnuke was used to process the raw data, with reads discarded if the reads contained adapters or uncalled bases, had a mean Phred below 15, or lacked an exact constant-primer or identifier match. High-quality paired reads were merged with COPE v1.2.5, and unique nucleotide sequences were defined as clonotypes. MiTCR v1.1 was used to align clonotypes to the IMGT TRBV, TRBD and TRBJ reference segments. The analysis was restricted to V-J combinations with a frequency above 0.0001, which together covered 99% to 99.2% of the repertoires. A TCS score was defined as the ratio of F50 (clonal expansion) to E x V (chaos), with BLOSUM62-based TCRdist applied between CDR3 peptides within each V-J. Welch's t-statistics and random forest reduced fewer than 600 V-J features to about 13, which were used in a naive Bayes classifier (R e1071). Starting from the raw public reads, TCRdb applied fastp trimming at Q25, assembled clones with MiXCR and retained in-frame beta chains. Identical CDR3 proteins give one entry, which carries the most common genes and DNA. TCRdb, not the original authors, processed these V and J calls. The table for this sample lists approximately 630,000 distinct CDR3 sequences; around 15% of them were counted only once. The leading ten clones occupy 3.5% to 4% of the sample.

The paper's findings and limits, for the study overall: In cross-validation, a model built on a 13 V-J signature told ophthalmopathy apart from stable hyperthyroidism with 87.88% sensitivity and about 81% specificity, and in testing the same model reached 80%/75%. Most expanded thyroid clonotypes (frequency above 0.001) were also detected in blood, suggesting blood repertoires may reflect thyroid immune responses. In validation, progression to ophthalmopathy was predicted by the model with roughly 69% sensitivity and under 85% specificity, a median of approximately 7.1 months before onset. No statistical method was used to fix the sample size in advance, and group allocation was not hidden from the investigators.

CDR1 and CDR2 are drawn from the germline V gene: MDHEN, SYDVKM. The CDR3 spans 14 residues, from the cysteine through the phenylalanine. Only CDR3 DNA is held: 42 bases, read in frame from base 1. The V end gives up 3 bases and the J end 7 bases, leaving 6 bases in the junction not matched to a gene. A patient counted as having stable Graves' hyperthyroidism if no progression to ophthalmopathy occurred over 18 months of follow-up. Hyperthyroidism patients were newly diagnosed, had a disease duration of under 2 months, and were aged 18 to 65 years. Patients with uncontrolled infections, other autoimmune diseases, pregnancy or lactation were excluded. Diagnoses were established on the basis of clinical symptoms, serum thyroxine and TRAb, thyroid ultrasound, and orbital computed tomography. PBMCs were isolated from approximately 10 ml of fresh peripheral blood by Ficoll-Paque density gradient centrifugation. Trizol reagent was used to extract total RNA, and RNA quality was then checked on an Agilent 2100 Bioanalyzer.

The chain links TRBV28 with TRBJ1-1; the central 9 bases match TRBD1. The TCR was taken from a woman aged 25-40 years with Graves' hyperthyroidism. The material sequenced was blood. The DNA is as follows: TGTGCCAGCAGTTTCACAGGGGGCAGGGGTGAAGCTTTCTTT. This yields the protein CASSFTGGRGEAFF.